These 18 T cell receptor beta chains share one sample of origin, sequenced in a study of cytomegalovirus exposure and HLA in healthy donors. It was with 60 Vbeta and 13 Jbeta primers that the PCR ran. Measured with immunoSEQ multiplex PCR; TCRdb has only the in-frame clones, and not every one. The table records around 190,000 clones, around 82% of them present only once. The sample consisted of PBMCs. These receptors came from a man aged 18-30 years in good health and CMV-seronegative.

The CDR3 sequence: CASSQDRGYGYTF. The CDR3, as DNA: TGCGCCAGCAGCCAAGATCGGGGATATGGCTACACCTTC. This rearrangement joins TRBV4-1 to TRBJ1-2, with D unresolved. V gave up 0 bases and J gave up 5 bases, with 7 bases separating them. CDR1 MGHRA and CDR2 YSYEKL come from the germline V gene. This CDR3 comprises 13 residues.

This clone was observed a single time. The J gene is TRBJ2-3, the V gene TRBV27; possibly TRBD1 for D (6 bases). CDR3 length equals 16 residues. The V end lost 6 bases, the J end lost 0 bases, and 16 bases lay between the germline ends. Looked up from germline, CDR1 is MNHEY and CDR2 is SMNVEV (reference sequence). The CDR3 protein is CASRSAGTQSTDTQYF. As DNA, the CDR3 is TGTGCCAGCAGATCTGCCGGGACACAGAGCACAGATACGCAGTATTTT.

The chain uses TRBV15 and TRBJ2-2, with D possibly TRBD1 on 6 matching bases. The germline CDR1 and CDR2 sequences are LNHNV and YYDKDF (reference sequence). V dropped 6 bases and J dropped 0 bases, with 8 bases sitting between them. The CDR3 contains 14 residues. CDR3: CATRAGANTGELFF. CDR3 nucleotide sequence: TGTGCCACCAGGGCAGGGGCGAACACCGGGGAGCTGTTTTTT.

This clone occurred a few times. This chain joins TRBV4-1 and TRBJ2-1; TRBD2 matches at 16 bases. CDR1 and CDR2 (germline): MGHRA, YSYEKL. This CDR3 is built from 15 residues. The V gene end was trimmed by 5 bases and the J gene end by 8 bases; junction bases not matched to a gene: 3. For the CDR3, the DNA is TGCGCCAGCAGCGGGACTAGCGGGAGGGCCCATGAGCAGTTCTTC. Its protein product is CASSGTSGRAHEQFF.

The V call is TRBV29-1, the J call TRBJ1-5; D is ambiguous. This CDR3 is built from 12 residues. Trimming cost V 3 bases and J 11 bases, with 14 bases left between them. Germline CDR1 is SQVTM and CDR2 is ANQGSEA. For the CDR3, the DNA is TGCAGCGTTGAGGCGGGAACCGGGGCCCAGCATTTT. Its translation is CSVEAGTGAQHF.

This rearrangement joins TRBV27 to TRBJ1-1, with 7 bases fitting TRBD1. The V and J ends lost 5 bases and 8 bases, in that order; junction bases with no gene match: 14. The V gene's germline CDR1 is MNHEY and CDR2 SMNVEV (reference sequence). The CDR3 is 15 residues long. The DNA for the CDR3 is TGTGCCAGCAGTGCATCCCCGACAGGGCGGCTAGAAGCTTTCTTT. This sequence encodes CASSASPTGRLEAFF.

The CDR3 sequence: CASSQRTRYNEQFF. DNA of the CDR3: TGTGCCAGCAGCCAACGGACTAGGTACAATGAGCAGTTCTTC. The chain uses TRBV7-2 and TRBJ2-1; 7 bases are shared with TRBD2. There are 14 residues in the CDR3. The V segment lost 5 bases and the J segment 4 bases; nucleotides outside the gene matches: 5. In germline, CDR1 is SGHTA, CDR2 FQGNSA.

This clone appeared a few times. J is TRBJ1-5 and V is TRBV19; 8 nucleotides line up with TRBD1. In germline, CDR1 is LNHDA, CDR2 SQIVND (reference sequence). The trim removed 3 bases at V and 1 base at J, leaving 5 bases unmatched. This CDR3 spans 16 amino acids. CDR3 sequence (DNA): TGTGCCAGTAGTATTCCCAGGGGGCAAAGCAATCAGCCCCAGCATTTT. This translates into CASSIPRGQSNQPQHF.

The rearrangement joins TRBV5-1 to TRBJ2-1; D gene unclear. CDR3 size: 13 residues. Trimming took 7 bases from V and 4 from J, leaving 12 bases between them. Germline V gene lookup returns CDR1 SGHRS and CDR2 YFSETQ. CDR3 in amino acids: CASYGPGYNEQFF. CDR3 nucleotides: TGCGCCAGCTATGGGCCAGGATACAATGAGCAGTTCTTC.

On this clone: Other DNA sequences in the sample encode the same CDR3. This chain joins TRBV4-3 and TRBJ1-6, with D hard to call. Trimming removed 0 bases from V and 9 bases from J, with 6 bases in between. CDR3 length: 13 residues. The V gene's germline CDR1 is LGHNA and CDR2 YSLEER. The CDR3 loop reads CASSQDRGSPLHF. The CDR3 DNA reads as TGCGCCAGCAGCCAAGATCGGGGTTCACCCCTCCACTTT.

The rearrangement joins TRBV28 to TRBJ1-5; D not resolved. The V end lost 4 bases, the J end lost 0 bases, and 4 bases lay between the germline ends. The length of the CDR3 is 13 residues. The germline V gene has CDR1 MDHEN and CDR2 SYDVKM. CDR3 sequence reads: CASSYISNQPQHF. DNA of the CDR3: TGTGCCAGCAGTTACATTAGCAATCAGCCCCAGCATTTT.

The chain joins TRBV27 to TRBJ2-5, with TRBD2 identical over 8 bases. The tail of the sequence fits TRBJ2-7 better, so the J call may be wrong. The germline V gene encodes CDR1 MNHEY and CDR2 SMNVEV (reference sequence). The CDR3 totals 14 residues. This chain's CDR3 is CASSRGLDTHEQYF. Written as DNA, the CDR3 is TGTGCCAGCAGTCGGGGACTAGACACCCACGAGCAGTACTTC.

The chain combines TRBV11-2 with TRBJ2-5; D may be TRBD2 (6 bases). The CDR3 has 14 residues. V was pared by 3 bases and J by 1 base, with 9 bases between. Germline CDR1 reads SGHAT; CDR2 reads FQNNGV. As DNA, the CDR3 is TGTGCCAGCAGCTTGGGGGAGGCCCAAGAGACCCAGTACTTC. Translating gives CASSLGEAQETQYF. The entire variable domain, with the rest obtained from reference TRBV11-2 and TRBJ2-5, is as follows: EAGVAQSPRYKIIEKRQSVAFWCNPISGHATLYWYQQILGQGPKLLIQFQNNGVVDDSQLPKDRFSAERLKGVDSTLKIQPAKLEDSAVYLCASSLGEAQETQYFGPGTRLLVL.

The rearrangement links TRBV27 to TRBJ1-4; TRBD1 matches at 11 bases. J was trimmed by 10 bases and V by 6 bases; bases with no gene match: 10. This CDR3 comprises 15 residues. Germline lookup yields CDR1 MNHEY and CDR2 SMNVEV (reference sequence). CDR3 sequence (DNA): TGTGCCAGCAGCCAGCCGGACAGGGGGCTGGGAAAACTGTTTTTT. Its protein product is CASSQPDRGLGKLFF.

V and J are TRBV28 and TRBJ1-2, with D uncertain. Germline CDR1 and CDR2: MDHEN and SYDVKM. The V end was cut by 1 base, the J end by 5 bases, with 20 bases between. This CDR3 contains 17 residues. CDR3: CASSLFGRVGKPYGYTF. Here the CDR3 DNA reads TGTGCCAGCAGTTTATTTGGGCGGGTTGGCAAGCCATATGGCTACACCTTC.

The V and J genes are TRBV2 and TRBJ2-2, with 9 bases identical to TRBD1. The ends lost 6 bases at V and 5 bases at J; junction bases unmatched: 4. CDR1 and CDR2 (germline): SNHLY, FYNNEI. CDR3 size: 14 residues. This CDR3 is CASRTGGVTGELFF. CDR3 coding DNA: TGTGCCAGCAGGACAGGGGGAGTGACCGGGGAGCTGTTTTTT.

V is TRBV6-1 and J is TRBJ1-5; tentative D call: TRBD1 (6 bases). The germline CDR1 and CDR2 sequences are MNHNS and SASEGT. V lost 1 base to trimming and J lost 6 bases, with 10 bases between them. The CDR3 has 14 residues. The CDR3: CASSEVGASQPQHF. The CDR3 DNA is TGTGCCAGCAGTGAAGTGGGGGCTAGTCAGCCCCAGCATTTT.

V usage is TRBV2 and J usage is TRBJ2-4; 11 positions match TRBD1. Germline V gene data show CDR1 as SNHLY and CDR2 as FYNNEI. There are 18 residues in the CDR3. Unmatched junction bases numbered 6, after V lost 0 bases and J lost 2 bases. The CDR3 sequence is CASSEAGQGVRSKNIQYF. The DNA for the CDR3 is TGTGCCAGCAGTGAAGCGGGACAGGGGGTCCGATCCAAAAACATTCAGTACTTC.